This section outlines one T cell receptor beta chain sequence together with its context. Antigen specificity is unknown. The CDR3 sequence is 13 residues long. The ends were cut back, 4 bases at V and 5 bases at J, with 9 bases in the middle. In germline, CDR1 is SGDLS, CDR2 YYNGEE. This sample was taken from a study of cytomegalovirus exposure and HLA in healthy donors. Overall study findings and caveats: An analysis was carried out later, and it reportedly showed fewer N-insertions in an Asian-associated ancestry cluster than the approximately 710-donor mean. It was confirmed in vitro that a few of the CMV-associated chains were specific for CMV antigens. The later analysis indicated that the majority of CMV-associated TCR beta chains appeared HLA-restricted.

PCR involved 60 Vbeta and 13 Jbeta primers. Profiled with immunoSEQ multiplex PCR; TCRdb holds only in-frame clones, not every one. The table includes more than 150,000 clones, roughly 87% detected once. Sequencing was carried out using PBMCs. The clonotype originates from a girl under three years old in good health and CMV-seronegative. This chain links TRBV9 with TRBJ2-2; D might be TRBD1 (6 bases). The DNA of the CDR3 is TGTGCCAGCAGCCGGCAGGGGACCGGGGAGCTGTTTTTT. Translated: CASSRQGTGELFF.